This T cell receptor (beta chain) was captured by sequencing in a study of T cell responses to AZD1222 COVID-19 vaccine. Study-wide points: The study found Spike-specific TCR breadth and depth rose after two AZD1222 doses. Females made up more of the donors, who were largely white British, and clonal diversity may have come out too low. Only after the peak T cell response were repertoires sampled.

Trimming pared 9 bases from V and 0 bases from J, leaving 20 bases between. This CDR3 region has 17 residues. Germline lookup yields CDR1 LNHDA and CDR2 SQIVND (reference sequence). Assay: immunoSEQ multiplex PCR; the TCRdb copy retains only in-frame clones and omits some. In the table there are about 150,000 clones, less than 95% of which are singletons. This clone was seen once. Its matching antigen is unknown. The sequencing used peripheral blood, collected 28 days after the second AZD1222 dose. This TCR was recovered from an adult who received the AZD1222 COVID-19 vaccine. This rearrangement joins TRBV19 to TRBJ1-4; no reliable D call. Here the CDR3 DNA reads TGTGCCAGCCGCGAATTCAGGACCCTTTCAACTAATGAAAAACTGTTTTTT. This sequence encodes CASREFRTLSTNEKLFF.